The 25 T cell receptor beta chains in this list originate from one sample, sequenced in a study of shared clonotypes between healthy human individuals. Sequenced by immunoSEQ multiplex PCR; TCRdb stores in-frame clones only, minus some. Altogether a few million clones are present, more than 90% being singletons, with the ten largest covering approximately 0.13%. Sample: naive CD4+ T cells sorted from blood. This sample's subset: CD45RA+ positively selected. These TCRs come from a man in his late teens or twenties in good health.

V is TRBV5-8 and J is TRBJ1-4; D uncertain. CDR1 and CDR2 (germline): SGHTS, YDEGEE. With 7 bases removed from V and 0 bases from J, the gap between germline ends came to 22 bases. This CDR3 spans 18 amino acids. For the CDR3, the DNA is TGTGCCAGCGGCGAACTCAACTTGATCGGAGCAACTAATGAAAAACTGTTTTTT. Translation gives CASGELNLIGATNEKLFF.

V usage is TRBV7-8 and J usage is TRBJ1-2; D is perhaps TRBD1 (6 bases). Per the germline V gene, CDR1 is SGHVS and CDR2 is FQNEAQ. The CDR3 has 16 residues. Trimming stripped 5 bases from V and 4 bases from J, with 20 bases between. CDR3 residues: CASSPPRTGKSYGYTF. CDR3 coding DNA: TGTGCCAGCAGCCCGCCCCGCACAGGGAAAAGCTATGGCTACACCTTC. Complete variable domain (other parts from reference TRBV7-8 and TRBJ1-2): GAGVSQSPRYKVAKRGQDVALRCDPISGHVSLFWYQQALGQGPEFLTYFQNEAQLDKSGLPSDRFFAERPEGSVSTLKIQRTQQEDSAVYLCASSPPRTGKSYGYTFGSGTRLTVV.

A single count supports this clone. Other DNA sequences in this sample translate to the same CDR3. The chain joins TRBV5-1 to TRBJ1-2; D might be TRBD1 (5 bases). Germline assignment: CDR1 SGHRS and CDR2 YFSETQ. Between the trimmed V and J ends, which lost 4 bases and 6 bases, there was a span of 10 bases. This CDR3 comprises 12 residues. CDR3 in DNA: TGCGCCAGCAGCCGGGACGGTGATGGCTACACCTTC. It specifies CASSRDGDGYTF. The entire variable domain, with the rest obtained from reference TRBV5-1 and TRBJ1-2, is as follows: KAGVTQTPRYLIKTRGQQVTLSCSPISGHRSVSWYQQTPGQGLQFLFEYFSETQRNKGNFPGRFSGRQFSNSRSEMNVSTLELGDSALYLCASSRDGDGYTFGSGTRLTVV.

This sequence joins TRBV6-5 and TRBJ2-7; 9 bases map to TRBD1. The CDR3 sequence is 15 residues long. Germline CDR1 MNHEY, CDR2 SVGAGI. J was trimmed by 2 bases and V by 5 bases; bases with no gene match: 7. The CDR3 spells CASSLEGQGTYEQYF. DNA for the CDR3: TGTGCCAGCAGTCTAGAGGGACAGGGAACCTACGAGCAGTACTTC.

On this clone: The same CDR3 also results from other DNA sequences found in this sample. The genes are TRBV30 and TRBJ1-1; TRBD1 is a possible D gene (6 bases). The V and J ends lost 1 base and 3 bases respectively, with 9 bases between them. Germline V gene data show CDR1 as GTSNPN and CDR2 as SVGIG (reference sequence). The CDR3 consists of 13 residues. The CDR3 coding sequence is TGTGCCTGGAGTGGAGGGGGGGACACTGAAGCTTTCTTT. Its translation is CAWSGGGDTEAFF.

The V gene is TRBV5-1, the J gene TRBJ2-7; 8 bases agree with TRBD1. In germline, CDR1 is SGHRS, CDR2 YFSETQ. After removal of 4 bases from V and 12 bases from J, the junction contained 18 bases not matched to a gene. The CDR3 is 15 amino acids. The CDR3 bases are TGCGCCAGCAGCCAAAACACAGGGGGGTTATCCTCGGCGTACTTC. Amino acids: CASSQNTGGLSSAYF.

In the case of this clone: The same CDR3 is also encoded by other DNA sequences in this sample. V and J are TRBV28 and TRBJ1-5, with D perhaps TRBD1 (6 bases). This CDR3 contains 14 residues. V dropped 4 bases and J dropped 3 bases, with 10 bases sitting between them. Germline V gene sequence: CDR1 MDHEN, CDR2 SYDVKM. CDR3 amino acids: CASSSGGSNQPQHF. The DNA of the CDR3 is TGTGCCAGCAGTTCGGGGGGCTCCAATCAGCCCCAGCATTTT.

The chain has TRBV6-5 and TRBJ2-4; D perhaps matches TRBD1 (6 bases). V was pared by 5 bases and J by 1 base, with 9 bases between. Germline CDR1 reads MNHEY; CDR2 reads SVGAGI. The CDR3 has 14 residues. The CDR3 reads CASSNREAKNIQYF. The CDR3, as DNA: TGTGCCAGCAGTAACAGGGAGGCCAAAAACATTCAGTACTTC.

This chain uses TRBV2 with TRBJ2-6, with TRBD1 as a possible D gene (6 bases). The CDR3 is made up of 15 amino acids. Germline assignment: CDR1 SNHLY and CDR2 FYNNEI. Trimming pared 1 base from V and 3 bases from J, leaving 7 bases between. CDR3 loop: CASSEGRGGANVLTF. The CDR3 DNA is TGTGCCAGCAGTGAAGGCAGGGGTGGGGCCAACGTCCTGACTTTC.

The J gene is TRBJ2-7, the V gene TRBV19, with D possibly matching TRBD1 (6 bases). The CDR3 runs 13 residues. Deletions cut 8 bases from V and 3 bases from J, with 14 bases between. The germline V gene encodes CDR1 LNHDA and CDR2 SQIVND (reference sequence). CDR3 nucleotides: TGTGCCAGTGGGAACAGGGTCGGCTACGAGCAGTACTTC. Encoded protein: CASGNRVGYEQYF.

This clone was seen only once. The V and J genes are TRBV28 and TRBJ1-4, with TRBD1 as a possible D gene (5 bases). Looked up from germline, CDR1 is MDHEN and CDR2 is SYDVKM. The length of the CDR3 is 13 residues. With 7 bases removed from V and 8 bases from J, the gap between germline ends came to 14 bases. CDR3 coding DNA: TGTGCCAGCACTTGGGGGTACTGGGAAAAACTGTTTTTT. Translating it yields CASTWGYWEKLFF.

The sample holds one count of this clone. CDR3 sequence: CASSSSPGQGADGYTF. In nucleotides, the CDR3 is TGTGCCAGCAGTTCCTCACCGGGACAGGGGGCAGATGGCTACACCTTC. This chain uses TRBV6-6 with TRBJ1-2; 12 bases map to TRBD1. Germline CDR1 and CDR2: MNHNY and SVGAGI (reference sequence). The length of the CDR3 is 16 residues. Trimming took 4 bases from V and 6 from J; bases not matched to a gene: 9.

The genes are TRBV7-2 and TRBJ2-3, with 11 bases lining up with TRBD2. The trim removed 4 bases at V and 2 bases at J, leaving 11 bases unmatched. Germline V gene data show CDR1 as SGHTA and CDR2 as FQGNSA. This CDR3 is 18 amino acids long. The CDR3 sequence is CASSSRLAGSPDTDTQYF. CDR3 sequence (DNA): TGTGCCAGCAGCTCGAGACTAGCGGGATCACCGGACACAGATACGCAGTATTTT.

The V gene is TRBV10-3, the J gene TRBJ2-2; weak D call: TRBD2 (5 bases). Germline V gene data show CDR1 as ENHRY and CDR2 as SYGVKD. V gave up 2 bases and J gave up 4 bases, with 11 bases separating them. The CDR3 is 15 amino acids. CDR3 residues: CAISEPDRGTGELFF. CDR3 in DNA: TGTGCCATCAGTGAGCCAGACCGGGGCACCGGGGAGCTGTTTTTT.

With regard to this clone: Other nucleotide sequences from this sample produce the same CDR3. V usage is TRBV5-6 and J usage is TRBJ1-5, with D possibly TRBD1 on 6 matching bases. The length of the CDR3 is 14 residues. The germline CDR1 and CDR2 sequences are SGHDT and YYEEEE. V dropped 0 bases and J dropped 4 bases, with 8 bases sitting between them. CDR3 bases: TGTGCCAGCAGCTTGGCCCAGGGGAATCAGCCCCAGCATTTT. Its protein product is CASSLAQGNQPQHF.

The chain links TRBV27 to TRBJ1-3, with a possible D match to TRBD1 (5 bases). The germline CDR1 and CDR2 sequences are MNHEY and SMNVEV (reference sequence). The CDR3 runs to 17 residues. V was trimmed by 5 bases and J by 0 bases, leaving 17 bases between them. The CDR3, as DNA: TGTGCCAGCAGTGCCACCACGGGGGGGAGCTCTGGAAACACCATATATTTT. Protein product: CASSATTGGSSGNTIYF.

The V gene is TRBV2, the J gene TRBJ2-2; possible D gene TRBD2, 6 bases. CDR3 length: 16 amino acids. The germline CDR1 and CDR2 sequences are SNHLY and FYNNEI. Trimming took off 3 bases at V and 5 bases at J, with 16 bases between the two ends. CDR3 bases: TGTGCCAGCAGTGATGGAGGGCTAGCGAGGACCGGGGAGCTGTTTTTT. This translates into CASSDGGLARTGELFF.

The genes are TRBV6-5 and TRBJ1-5, with D unclear. Germline V gene sequence: CDR1 MNHEY, CDR2 SVGAGI. This CDR3 contains 12 residues. With 4 bases removed from V and 4 bases from J, the gap between germline ends came to 5 bases. The CDR3 sequence: CASSSTNQPQHF. The CDR3 coding sequence is TGTGCCAGCAGTTCGACTAATCAGCCCCAGCATTTT.

The rearrangement uses TRBV6-5 and TRBJ2-2; perhaps D is TRBD1 or TRBD2 (6 bases each). In germline, CDR1 is MNHEY, CDR2 SVGAGI. The CDR3 runs 14 residues. V shed 6 bases and J shed 2 bases, with 10 bases lying between them. This CDR3 is CASSGGANTGELFF. In DNA, the CDR3 is TGTGCCAGCAGCGGGGGCGCCAACACCGGGGAGCTGTTTTTT.

V and J are TRBV7-9 and TRBJ2-5, with 13 bases matching TRBD2. V lost 5 bases to trimming and J lost 5 bases; unmatched junction nucleotides: 2. This CDR3 contains 14 residues. Looked up from germline, CDR1 is SEHNR and CDR2 is FQNEAQ (reference sequence). The CDR3 sequence is CASSQTSGRETQYF. The CDR3 DNA reads as TGTGCCAGCAGCCAGACTAGCGGGAGGGAGACCCAGTACTTC.

This chain joins TRBV18 and TRBJ1-2; unclear D gene. The CDR3 is made up of 12 amino acids. V was clipped by 4 bases and J by 7 bases, with 10 bases between them. Germline V gives CDR1 KGHSH, CDR2 LQKENI. Written as DNA, the CDR3 is TGTGCCAGCTCACGCGACACTACTGGCTACACCTTC. Protein sequence: CASSRDTTGYTF.

The J gene is TRBJ2-5, the V gene TRBV5-1, with TRBD2 as a possible D gene (6 bases). CDR1 is SGHRS, CDR2 YFSETQ, per germline. There are 16 residues in the CDR3. V was clipped by 4 bases and J by 4 bases, with 20 bases between them. The CDR3 coding sequence is TGCGCCAGCAGCATTGCCTCGGGGGAAAGGGGAGAGACCCAGTACTTC. Translating it yields CASSIASGERGETQYF. The variable domain in full, with the rest retrieved from reference TRBV5-1 and TRBJ2-5, is KAGVTQTPRYLIKTRGQQVTLSCSPISGHRSVSWYQQTPGQGLQFLFEYFSETQRNKGNFPGRFSGRQFSNSRSEMNVSTLELGDSALYLCASSIASGERGETQYFGPGTRLLVL.

This rearrangement joins TRBV27 to TRBJ2-7, with 10 bases identical to TRBD2. The trim removed 6 bases at V and 0 bases at J, leaving 5 bases unmatched. Germline loops: CDR1 MNHEY, CDR2 SMNVEV (reference sequence). The CDR3 spans 15 residues. The DNA of the CDR3 is TGTGCCAGCAGGGGACTAGCGCCAAGCTCCTACGAGCAGTACTTC. Protein: CASRGLAPSSYEQYF.

This rearrangement joins TRBV10-3 to TRBJ2-3; maybe TRBD1 (6 bases). This CDR3 spans 14 amino acids. V lost 6 bases and J lost 4, with 14 bases in between. CDR1 is ENHRY and CDR2 is SYGVKD in the germline V gene. The CDR3 loop is CAISRQAQPDTQYF. DNA for the CDR3: TGTGCCATCAGCAGACAGGCGCAACCAGATACGCAGTATTTT.

The genes are TRBV7-9 and TRBJ1-3; 7 bases align to TRBD1. The V segment lost 1 base and the J segment 4 bases; nucleotides outside the gene matches: 7. The CDR3 sequence is 16 residues long. Germline V CDR1 and CDR2: SEHNR, FQNEAQ (reference sequence). CDR3 region: CASSLEGGLGGNTIYF. The DNA for the CDR3 is TGTGCCAGCAGCTTAGAAGGGGGCTTGGGAGGAAACACCATATATTTT.